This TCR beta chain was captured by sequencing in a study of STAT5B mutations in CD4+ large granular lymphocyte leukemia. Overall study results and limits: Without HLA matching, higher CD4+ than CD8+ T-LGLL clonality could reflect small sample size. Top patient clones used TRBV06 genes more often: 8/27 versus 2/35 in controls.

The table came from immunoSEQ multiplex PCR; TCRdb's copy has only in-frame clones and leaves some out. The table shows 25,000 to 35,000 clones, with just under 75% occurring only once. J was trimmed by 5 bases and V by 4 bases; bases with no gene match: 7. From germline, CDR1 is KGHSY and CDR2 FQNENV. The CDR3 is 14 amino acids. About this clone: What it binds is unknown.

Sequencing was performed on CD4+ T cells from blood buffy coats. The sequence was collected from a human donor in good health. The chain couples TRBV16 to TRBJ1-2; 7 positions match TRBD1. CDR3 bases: TGTGCCAGCAGCCCCTTCGACAGGGAGTATGGCTACACCTTC. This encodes CASSPFDREYGYTF. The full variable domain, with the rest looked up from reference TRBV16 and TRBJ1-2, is GEEVAQTPKHLVRGEGQKAKLYCAPIKGHSYVFWYQQVLKNEFKFLISFQNENVFDETGMPKERFSAKCLPNSPCSLEIQATKLEDSAVYFCASSPFDREYGYTFGSGTRLTVV.